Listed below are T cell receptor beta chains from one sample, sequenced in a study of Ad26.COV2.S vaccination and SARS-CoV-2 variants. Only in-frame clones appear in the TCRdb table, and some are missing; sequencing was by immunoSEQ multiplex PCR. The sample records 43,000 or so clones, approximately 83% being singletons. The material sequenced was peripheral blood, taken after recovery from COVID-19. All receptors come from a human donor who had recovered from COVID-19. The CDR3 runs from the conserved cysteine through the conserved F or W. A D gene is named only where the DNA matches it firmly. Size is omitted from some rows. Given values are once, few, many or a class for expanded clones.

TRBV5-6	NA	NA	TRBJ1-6	CASSSGLSNSPLHF	TGTGCCAGCAGCTCGGGACTCAGCAATTCACCCCTCCACTTT
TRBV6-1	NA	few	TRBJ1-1	CASSEALEGLAFF	TGTGCCAGCAGTGAAGCGCTTGAGGGTTTGGCTTTCTTT
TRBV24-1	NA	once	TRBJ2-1	CATSDGMGEDEQFF	TGTGCCACCAGTGATGGTATGGGGGAAGATGAGCAGTTCTTC
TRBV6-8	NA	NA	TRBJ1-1	CASQSRTVAAFF	TGTGCCAGCCAAAGCCGGACAGTCGCAGCTTTCTTT
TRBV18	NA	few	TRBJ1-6	CASSPENSPLHF	TGTGCCAGCTCACCAGAAAATTCACCCCTCCACTTT
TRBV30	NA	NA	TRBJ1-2	CAWSEGTGTKVYGYTF	TGTGCCTGGAGTGAGGGTACGGGTACTAAGGTCTATGGCTACACCTTC
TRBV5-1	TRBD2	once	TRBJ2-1	CASSLASGSGGYNEQFF	TGCGCCAGCAGCTTGGCCTCAGGGAGCGGGGGGTACAATGAGCAGTTCTTC
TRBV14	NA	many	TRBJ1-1	CASSPDLPNTEAFF	TGTGCCAGCAGCCCGGACCTCCCGAACACTGAAGCTTTCTTT
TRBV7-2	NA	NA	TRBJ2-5	CASSLNGAQETQYF	TGTGCCAGCAGTCTAAACGGAGCCCAAGAGACCCAGTACTTC
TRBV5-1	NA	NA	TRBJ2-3	CASRALLDTGTQYF	TGCGCCAGCAGGGCCCTTCTCGATACGGGGACGCAGTATTTT
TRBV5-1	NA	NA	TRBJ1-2	CASSSTVDSSNYGYTF	TGCGCCAGCAGCTCTACCGTTGACAGCTCTAACTATGGCTACACCTTC
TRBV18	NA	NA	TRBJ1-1	CASSPAVKNTEAFF	TGTGCCAGCTCACCCGCGGTTAAGAACACTGAAGCTTTCTTT
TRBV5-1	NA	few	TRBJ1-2	CASSLEGKTDYGYTF	TGCGCCAGCAGCTTGGAGGGGAAGACAGACTATGGCTACACCTTC
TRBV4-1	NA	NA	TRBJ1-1	CASSRPGPEAFF	TGCGCCAGCAGCCGCCCAGGCCCCGAAGCTTTCTTT
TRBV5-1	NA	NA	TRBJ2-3	CASRSGLITDTQYF	TGCGCCAGCCGGTCGGGGTTGATTACAGATACGCAGTATTTT
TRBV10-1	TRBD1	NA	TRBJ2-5	CASSDRTGGLETQYF	TGCGCCAGCAGTGATAGGACAGGGGGTCTGGAGACCCAGTACTTC
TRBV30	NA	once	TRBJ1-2	CAWSVRGGPYGYTF	TGTGCCTGGAGTGTAAGAGGGGGGCCTTATGGCTACACCTTC
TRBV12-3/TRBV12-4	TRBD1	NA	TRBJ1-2	CASITTGGGYTF	TGTGCCAGCATCACCACAGGGGGCGGCTACACCTTC
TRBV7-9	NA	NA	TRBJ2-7	CASSLDGGGQYF	TGTGCCAGCAGCTTAGATGGGGGCGGGCAGTACTTC
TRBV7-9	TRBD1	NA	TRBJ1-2	CASVRDRDYGYTF	TGTGCCAGCGTCCGGGACAGGGATTATGGCTACACCTTC
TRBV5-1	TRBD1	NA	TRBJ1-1	CASSLGPDRVPTEAFF	TGCGCCAGCAGCTTGGGCCCCGACAGGGTCCCCACTGAAGCTTTCTTT
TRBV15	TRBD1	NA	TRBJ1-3	CATSRDSGTGDPSGNTIYF	TGTGCCACCAGCAGAGATAGTGGGACAGGGGACCCCTCTGGAAACACCATATATTTT
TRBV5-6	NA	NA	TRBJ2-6	CASSFGRSGANVLTF	TGTGCCAGCAGCTTTGGACGCTCTGGGGCCAACGTCCTGACTTTC
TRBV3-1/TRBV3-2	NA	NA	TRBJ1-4	CASSQDPTKLFF	TGTGCCAGCAGCCAAGATCCGACTAAACTGTTTTTT
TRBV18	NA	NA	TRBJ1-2	CASSQEDSSPYGYTF	TGTGCCAGCTCGCAAGAGGACAGCTCACCCTATGGCTACACCTTC
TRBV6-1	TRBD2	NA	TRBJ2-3	CASSEATSKGTQYF	TGTGCCAGCAGTGAAGCGACTAGCAAGGGTACGCAGTATTTT
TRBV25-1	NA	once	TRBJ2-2	CASRRDNTGELFF	TGTGCCAGCCGTAGGGACAACACCGGGGAGCTGTTTTTT
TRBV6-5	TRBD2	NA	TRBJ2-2	CAGLLARSGELFF	TGTGCCGGGTTACTAGCGCGGAGCGGGGAGCTGTTTTTT
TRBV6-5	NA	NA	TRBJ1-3	CASSPPGRSGNTIYF	TGTGCCAGCAGTCCCCCCGGGCGGTCTGGAAACACCATATATTTT
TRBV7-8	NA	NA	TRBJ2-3	CASSQARGFTDTQYF	TGTGCCAGCAGCCAAGCCCGGGGTTTCACAGATACGCAGTATTTT
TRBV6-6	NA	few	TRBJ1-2	CASSYYRAEHGYTF	TGTGCCAGCAGTTACTATAGGGCAGAACATGGCTACACCTTC
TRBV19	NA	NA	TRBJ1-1	CASRHLDTEAFF	TGTGCCAGTAGACACCTAGACACTGAAGCTTTCTTT
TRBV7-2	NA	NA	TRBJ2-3	CASSSQGRPDTQYF	TGTGCCAGCAGCTCCCAGGGTCGACCAGATACGCAGTATTTT
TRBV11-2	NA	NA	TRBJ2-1	CASSPRVSSYNEQFF	TGTGCCAGCAGCCCTCGGGTATCCTCCTACAATGAGCAGTTCTTC
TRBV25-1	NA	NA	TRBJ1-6	CASSHRVGSPLHF	TGTGCCAGCAGTCACAGGGTTGGATCACCCCTCCACTTT
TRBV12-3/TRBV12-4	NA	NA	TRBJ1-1	CASSPQGGVGAFF	TGTGCCAGCAGCCCACAGGGAGGGGTCGGGGCTTTCTTT
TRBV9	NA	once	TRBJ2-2	CASSTPLNTGELFF	TGTGCCAGCAGCACGCCGCTGAACACCGGGGAGCTGTTTTTT
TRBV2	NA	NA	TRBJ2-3	CASSPWAGSTDTQYF	TGTGCCAGCAGCCCCTGGGCAGGGAGCACAGATACGCAGTATTTT
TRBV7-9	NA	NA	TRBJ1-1	CASSLAGGLDPEAFF	TGTGCCAGCAGCTTAGCGGGGGGACTGGACCCTGAAGCTTTCTTT
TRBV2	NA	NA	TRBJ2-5	CASSELRQEQETQYF	TGTGCCAGCAGTGAACTTCGACAGGAGCAAGAGACCCAGTACTTC
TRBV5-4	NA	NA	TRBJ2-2	CASSLAQGETGELFF	TGTGCCAGCAGCTTGGCCCAAGGGGAAACCGGGGAGCTGTTTTTT
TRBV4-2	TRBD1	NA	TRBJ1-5	CASSQEQGARNQPQHF	TGTGCCAGCAGCCAAGAGCAGGGGGCTAGGAATCAGCCCCAGCATTTT
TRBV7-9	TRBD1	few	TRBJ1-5	CASSLGGQGNQPQHF	TGTGCCAGCAGCTTAGGGGGACAGGGCAATCAGCCCCAGCATTTT
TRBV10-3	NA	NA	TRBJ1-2	CAINTRGQINYGYTF	TGTGCCATCAACACTAGAGGACAGATTAACTATGGCTACACCTTC
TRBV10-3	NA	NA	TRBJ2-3	CAISARTDTQYF	TGTGCCATCAGTGCTCGGACAGATACGCAGTATTTT
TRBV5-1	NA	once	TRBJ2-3	CASSFGGASDTQYF	TGCGCCAGCAGCTTTGGGGGGGCCTCGGATACGCAGTATTTT
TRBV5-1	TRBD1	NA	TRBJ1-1	CASSSTGGFYTEAFF	TGCGCCAGCAGCTCGACAGGGGGATTTTACACTGAAGCTTTCTTT
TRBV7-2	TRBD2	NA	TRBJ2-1	CASSLMSASGRANEQFF	TGTGCCAGCAGCTTAATGTCGGCTAGCGGGAGGGCCAATGAGCAGTTCTTC
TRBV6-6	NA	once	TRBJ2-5	CASSLPPQAGRGIGTQYF	TGTGCCAGCAGTCTACCTCCGCAGGCGGGACGGGGAATAGGGACCCAGTACTTC
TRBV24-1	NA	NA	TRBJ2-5	CATSDDGTEETQYF	TGTGCCACCAGTGATGACGGGACTGAAGAGACCCAGTACTTC